The 25 T cell receptor beta chains below were found in one sample sequenced in a study of vaccination and CD4 T cells after COVID-19. Their specific antigens are unknown. Treatment: approximately nine-day PBMC culture with coronavirus spike peptide pools or control peptides (ViraFEST assay). Once obtained from cultured CD4+ T cells, the DNA was sequenced using the Oncomine TCR Beta short-read assay. A single record per CDR3 protein comes from TCRdb applying MiXCR to the PCR reads. The top ten hold 15% of the sample, which has about 12,000 distinct CDR3 sequences, 45% to 50% seen once. Material: CD4+ T cells from blood, cultured in vitro. The receptors originated from a human donor who had recovered from COVID-19.

This clonotype was observed a handful of times. The rearrangement links TRBV6-1 to TRBJ2-2; D is uncertain. The CDR3 runs 14 residues. Germline V gene data show CDR1 as MNHNS and CDR2 as SASEGT. V lost 6 bases and J lost 1, with 9 bases in between. In nucleotides, the CDR3 is TGTGCCAGCAGCCTTTGGCGGAACACCGGGGAGCTGTTTTTT. It yields the protein CASSLWRNTGELFF.

This clonotype was seen a handful of times. This chain links TRBV7-9 with TRBJ1-2, with D unresolved. In germline, CDR1 is SEHNR, CDR2 FQNEAQ (reference sequence). V shed 5 bases and J shed 0 bases, with 13 bases lying between them. The CDR3 consists of 15 residues. CDR3 loop: CASSPREIANYGYTF. Here the CDR3 DNA reads TGTGCCAGCAGCCCGAGGGAGATAGCTAACTATGGCTACACCTTC.

The rearrangement links TRBV5-1 to TRBJ2-7; D is unclear. Looked up from germline, CDR1 is SGHRS and CDR2 is YFSETQ. CDR3 length: 16 amino acids. The V and J ends lost 4 bases and 1 base respectively, with 18 bases between them. This chain's CDR3 is CASSPEPSATSYEQYF. The CDR3 nucleotides are TGCGCCAGCAGCCCCGAGCCCAGCGCTACTTCCTACGAGCAGTACTTC.

The chain recombines TRBV20-1 with TRBJ2-1; D remains unclear. The CDR3 extends over 13 amino acids. V gave up 5 bases and J gave up 4 bases, with 12 bases separating them. Germline assignment: CDR1 DFQATT and CDR2 SNEGSKA (reference sequence). The CDR3 region is CSAAPASYNEQFF. CDR3 nucleotide sequence: TGCAGTGCTGCCCCGGCCTCGTACAATGAGCAGTTCTTC.

V usage is TRBV7-9 and J usage is TRBJ1-1, with D possibly TRBD1 on 6 matching bases. The V gene lost 5 bases and the J gene lost 5 bases, with 21 bases spanning the gap. CDR1 and CDR2 (germline): SEHNR, FQNEAQ (reference sequence). This CDR3 is 16 amino acids long. In DNA form, the CDR3 reads TGTGCCAGCAGCCCATCTGCCTGGACAGCCGGGACTGAAGCTTTCTTT. Its translation is CASSPSAWTAGTEAFF.

This clonotype has only a few counts. The chain is built from TRBV7-8 and TRBJ2-5; 8 bases agree with TRBD2. The CDR3 has 17 amino acids. Germline V gene sequence: CDR1 SGHVS, CDR2 FQNEAQ. J was trimmed by 6 bases and V by 1 base; bases with no gene match: 13. The CDR3 is CASSLGFIGRASKTQYF. The CDR3 region has the DNA TGTGCCAGCAGCTTAGGCTTTATCGGGAGGGCCTCTAAGACCCAGTACTTC.

The table lists this clonotype with a few counts. This rearrangement joins TRBV20-1 to TRBJ1-4; 8 bases align to TRBD1. CDR3 length equals 14 residues. CDR1 is DFQATT and CDR2 is SNEGSKA in the germline V gene (reference sequence). J was trimmed by 1 base and V by 5 bases; bases with no gene match: 3. The CDR3 DNA reads TGCAGTGCTCACACAGGGGGAACTAATGAAAAACTGTTTTTT. This gives the protein CSAHTGGTNEKLFF.

This rearrangement joins TRBV7-2 to TRBJ1-1; the match to TRBD1 covers 7 bases. Trimming took 5 bases from V and 0 from J; bases not matched to a gene: 9. Germline CDR1 and CDR2: SGHTA and FQGNSA. The CDR3 has 16 amino acids. CDR3 nucleotides: TGTGCCAGCAGCCTCCGAAGGACAGGCTTGAACACTGAAGCTTTCTTT. Its protein is CASSLRRTGLNTEAFF.

The chain has TRBV6-1 and TRBJ2-3, with D tentatively TRBD1 (6 bases). V lost 9 bases and J lost 4, with 17 bases in between. Germline V gene data show CDR1 as MNHNS and CDR2 as SASEGT. This CDR3 contains 14 residues. This CDR3 reads CASKRSGVADTQYF. The CDR3 DNA reads TGTGCCAGTAAGAGATCAGGGGTCGCAGATACGCAGTATTTT.

The DNA of the CDR3 is TGTGCTAGTGGTTTGGAGGCCCTGGCCACAGATACGCAGTATTTT. Translation: CASGLEALATDTQYF. The V gene is TRBV12-5, the J gene TRBJ2-3; no reliable D call. V shed 1 base and J shed 2 bases, with 10 bases lying between them. The length of the CDR3 is 15 residues. CDR1 and CDR2 from the germline V gene are LGHNT and FRNRAP.

This clonotype was seen a few times. This rearrangement joins TRBV19 to TRBJ1-2; D call uncertain. V was clipped by 6 bases and J by 4 bases, with 24 bases between them. There are 17 residues in the CDR3. CDR1 and CDR2 from the germline V gene are LNHDA and SQIVND (reference sequence). The CDR3 spells CASSLLATLGIGYGYTF. CDR3 coding DNA: TGTGCCAGTAGCCTGCTCGCCACCTTGGGTATTGGCTATGGCTACACCTTC.

This clonotype was recorded once. The chain uses TRBV11-2 and TRBJ2-7, with 8 positions matching TRBD2. Germline trimming cut 3 bases from V and 0 bases from J; bases unmatched to any gene: 7. This CDR3 region has 16 residues. The germline CDR1 and CDR2 sequences are SGHAT and FQNNGV. In DNA form, the CDR3 reads TGTGCCAGCAGCTTCGGGAGGGGCGGTAGCTCCTACGAGCAGTACTTC. Amino acid sequence: CASSFGRGGSSYEQYF.

This clonotype was seen just once. The chain recombines TRBV27 with TRBJ1-2, with TRBD1 identical over 7 bases. Germline V gives CDR1 MNHEY, CDR2 SMNVEV (reference sequence). The junction had 16 bases not matched to a gene; V was cut back by 5 bases and J by 7 bases. This CDR3 comprises 16 residues. Written as DNA, the CDR3 is TGTGCCAGCAGTCCACGTAACAGGGGACCACACTCTGGCTACACCTTC. It encodes CASSPRNRGPHSGYTF.

There are a few counts of this clonotype. V gene TRBV20-1 combines with J gene TRBJ2-1, with D uncertain. The length of the CDR3 is 12 residues. The germline gives CDR1 DFQATT, CDR2 SNEGSKA (reference sequence). Between the trimmed V and J ends, which lost 5 bases and 5 bases, there was a span of 10 bases. In DNA form, the CDR3 reads TGCAGTGCTCGGTCTGGCAACAATGAGCAGTTCTTC. Translated: CSARSGNNEQFF.

The chain is built from TRBV25-1 and TRBJ1-2, with 10 bases lining up with TRBD1. The CDR3 sequence is 17 residues long. Germline V gene data show CDR1 as MGHDK and CDR2 as SYGVNS. The J segment lost 2 bases and the V segment lost 1 base, leaving 7 bases of the junction unmatched. The CDR3 here is CASSEWGQGTGNYGYTF. Here the CDR3 DNA reads TGTGCCAGCAGTGAATGGGGACAGGGGACGGGGAACTATGGCTACACCTTC.

The V call is TRBV30, the J call TRBJ2-7; a weak D match, TRBD2 (6 bases). This CDR3 spans 12 amino acids. V lost 2 bases and J lost 4, with 9 bases in between. The germline gives CDR1 GTSNPN, CDR2 SVGIG (reference sequence). The CDR3 DNA follows: TGTGCCTGGAGTAGCGGAGGGTACGAGCAGTACTTC. Residues: CAWSSGGYEQYF.

In its sample, this clonotype was seen a few times. The chain couples TRBV7-2 to TRBJ1-5, with a weak D call TRBD1 (5 bases). The CDR3 has 15 amino acids. V gave up 5 bases and J gave up 3 bases, with 14 bases separating them. From germline, CDR1 is SGHTA and CDR2 FQGNSA. The CDR3 is CASSPRDRDNQPQHF. The DNA for the CDR3 is TGTGCCAGCAGCCCCCGGGACCGAGACAATCAGCCCCAGCATTTT.

The V and J genes are TRBV20-1 and TRBJ2-2; 8 nucleotides match TRBD1. This CDR3 contains 16 residues. J lost 0 bases, V lost 5 bases, and 8 bases had no gene match. Germline V gene sequence: CDR1 DFQATT, CDR2 SNEGSKA (reference sequence). The CDR3 here is CSARPSDRANTGELFF. CDR3 DNA: TGCAGTGCTCGCCCGTCGGACAGGGCGAACACCGGGGAGCTGTTTTTT.

The chain has TRBV4-1 and TRBJ1-5; D unresolved. Germline CDR1 MGHRA, CDR2 YSYEKL. The CDR3 consists of 15 residues. The V end was cut by 4 bases, the J end by 5 bases, with 15 bases between. Here the CDR3 reads CASSRSGRGDQPQHF. The CDR3 DNA reads TGCGCCAGCAGCCGCTCCGGACGGGGAGATCAGCCCCAGCATTTT.

This clonotype turned up a few times. This chain joins TRBV20-1 and TRBJ2-3; D gene unclear. The CDR3 extends over 14 amino acids. CDR1 and CDR2 from the germline V gene are DFQATT and SNEGSKA (reference sequence). The V end was cut by 3 bases, the J end by 0 bases, with 10 bases between. The CDR3 region has the DNA TGCAGTGCTAGGAAGGCTACCAGCACAGATACGCAGTATTTT. Translated, it gives CSARKATSTDTQYF.

J is TRBJ2-7 and V is TRBV7-9; no firm D call. The CDR3 extends over 12 amino acids. CDR1 and CDR2 (germline): SEHNR, FQNEAQ (reference sequence). V lost 0 bases and J 5 bases, leaving 5 bases between the germline ends. CDR3 nucleotides: TGTGCCAGCAGCTTAGCGCAAAACGAGCAGTACTTC. Protein sequence: CASSLAQNEQYF.

This clonotype was counted only a few times. V is TRBV28 and J is TRBJ1-5, with TRBD1 matching over 7 bases. The CDR3 is 14 amino acids. Germline values: CDR1 MDHEN, CDR2 SYDVKM. The ends lost 5 bases at V and 3 bases at J; junction bases unmatched: 4. The CDR3 protein is CASSKTGYNQPQHF. In nucleotides, the CDR3 is TGTGCCAGCAGTAAGACAGGGTACAATCAGCCCCAGCATTTT.

This clonotype was observed a handful of times. The chain combines TRBV20-1 with TRBJ2-1; the match to TRBD1 covers 10 bases. CDR1 DFQATT and CDR2 SNEGSKA come from the germline V gene (reference sequence). This CDR3 has 14 residues. Trimming removed 5 bases from V and 3 bases from J; junction bases left unmatched: 4. The CDR3 is CSAGGDRGYNEQFF. CDR3 bases: TGCAGTGCTGGGGGGGACAGGGGCTACAATGAGCAGTTCTTC.

This clonotype is a singleton in its sample. The genes are TRBV20-1 and TRBJ2-1, with TRBD2 matching over 8 bases. V lost 3 bases, J lost 3 bases, and 10 bases stayed unmatched. The CDR3 length is 16 residues. Germline-derived CDR1 and CDR2 are DFQATT and SNEGSKA (reference sequence). The CDR3: CSARVMGREDYNEQFF. In DNA form, the CDR3 reads TGCAGTGCTAGGGTGATGGGGCGGGAGGACTACAATGAGCAGTTCTTC.

The chain joins TRBV2 to TRBJ1-4; 7 bases agree with TRBD1. This CDR3 comprises 14 residues. V lost 7 bases, J lost 8 bases, and 10 bases stayed unmatched. From germline, CDR1 is SNHLY and CDR2 FYNNEI. This CDR3 reads CASMPRQGREKLFF. CDR3 coding DNA: TGTGCCAGCATGCCAAGACAGGGACGCGAAAAACTGTTTTTT.